This T cell receptor beta chain comes out of a study of blood T cell repertoires in COVID-19. Overall study context: Both acute and convalescent COVID-19 samples were obtained from the United States, Italy and Spain.

Original processing notes: By means of reference gene primer amplification, nucleated cell counts were estimated. Sequencing was performed with immunoSEQ multiplex PCR; in TCRdb, only in-frame clones are kept and a portion is missing. That table is the source of V, J and clone size, and D and trimming were worked out from the DNA. In the table there are about 120,000 clones, about four fifths of which are singletons. The CDR3 covers 12 residues. V lost 10 bases to trimming and J lost 7 bases, with 16 bases between them. Germline V CDR1 and CDR2: MNHEY, SMNVEV (reference sequence). The rearrangement joins TRBV27 to TRBJ1-2, with D maybe TRBD1 (6 bases). The sequence was collected from a man aged 55 to 70 with active or convalescent COVID-19. The sequencing input was peripheral blood. Here the CDR3 DNA reads TGTGCCACCTCCCTGGCAGGGGCTGGCTACACCTTC. It encodes CATSLAGAGYTF.